This T cell receptor (beta chain) is from a study of high-grade serous ovarian cancer treatment subgroups. Of note for this clone: The antigen is unknown.

Clones were read by immunoSEQ multiplex PCR, and TCRdb kept only the in-frame ones, dropping some. The table includes about 28,000 clones, roughly 80% detected once. Germline trimming cut 6 bases from V and 2 bases from J; bases unmatched to any gene: 3. The V gene's germline CDR1 is MNHEY and CDR2 SVGAGI. The CDR3 is made up of 15 amino acids. Study-wide results and caveats: Same-patient tumor repertoires overlapped at about 0.1 to 0.8; different patients barely overlapped. TCR relatedness rose with neoantigen level and trended with mutation load.

The tumor samples were collected prior to definitive surgery or chemotherapy. V gene TRBV6-5 combines with J gene TRBJ2-6, with 8 bases that match TRBD1. Sequences were obtained from tumor tissue. This receptor was taken from a human donor with high-grade serous ovarian cancer. CDR3 sequence: CASSDRGTGANVLTF. DNA for the CDR3: TGTGCCAGCAGCGACAGGGGAACTGGGGCCAACGTCCTGACTTTC.